The present T cell receptor (beta chain) was sequenced within a study of blood T cells in healthy people across ages. Findings and caveats of the study: Per million T cells, TCR beta diversity dropped roughly linearly as age increased. Observed TCR beta diversity showed a strong correlation with the percentage of naive T cells as measured by flow cytometry. Because donor CMV status was unknown, expanded clonotype changes were possibly confounded.

On this clonotype: Its antigen is currently unknown.

A second PCR, run for about 7 to 11 cycles, used a sample-barcoded 5' primer plus a J-beta primer mix. Tagging of each cDNA molecule was performed by a template-switch adaptor with 12 random nucleotides. Using its own MiXCR run on the 5' RACE reads, TCRdb lists one record per CDR3 protein. Seen here are 1.4 million or so distinct CDR3 sequences, approximately 43% observed once, and the top ten hold around 4%. The CDR3 has 14 amino acids. CDR1 is LGHDT and CDR2 is YNNKEL in the germline V gene (reference sequence). V was pared by 3 bases and J by 7 bases, with 16 bases between. This TCR was recovered from a woman younger than 35 in good health. The sequencing sample was made of blood. The chain has TRBV3-1 and TRBJ2-7, with D possibly being TRBD2 (6 bases). The CDR3 DNA reads as TGTGCCAGCAGCCATGAGACTAGTACCGATGAGCAGTACTTC. This codes for CASSHETSTDEQYF.